This T cell receptor (beta chain) originates from a study of beta chain features in type 1 diabetes. Study summary: Patients were similar to healthy donors in age and gender (as well as in cell yields). Study-level points and caveats: In every one of the four CD4+ subsets, TCRB CDR3s were moderately but significantly shorter in Type 1 diabetes patients.

This clone was seen only a few times. Its antigen is as yet unknown. With 6 bases removed from V and 0 bases from J, the gap between germline ends came to 9 bases. Germline assignment: CDR1 SQVTM and CDR2 ANQGSEA. This CDR3 has 14 amino acids. Sequenced material consisted of expressed TCRB transcripts (all of the isolated RNA was reverse transcribed). The data were produced by immunoSEQ multiplex PCR, yet TCRdb's version contains in-frame clones alone and is incomplete. Here the sample spans about 660,000 clones, 11% to 15% being singletons. Cells sorted by CD45RO/CCR7/CD25/CD127/CD95/CD27 comprised CD4+ naive, central memory, regulatory and stem cell-like memory cells.

The genes are TRBV29-1 and TRBJ2-6; D not certain. The clonotype was recovered from a man aged 18-30 years with type 1 diabetes. Material: naive CD4+ T cells from blood. The CDR3 spells CSVLTHSGANVLTF. CDR3 sequence (DNA): TGCAGCGTCCTGACCCACTCTGGGGCCAACGTCCTGACTTTC.